This TCR beta chain was recorded in a study of blood T cells in healthy people across ages. The study's findings and limits: Estimated diversity across one million T cells was deemed an underestimate. Any conclusive comparison of naive versus antigen-experienced cells was prevented by using unsorted PBMCs.

This clonotype was seen just once. No antigen is known for it. The V gene's germline CDR1 is MNHNY and CDR2 SVGAGI (reference sequence). V shed 7 bases, J shed 1 base, and the junction held 11 bases outside the gene matches. The length of the CDR3 is 16 residues. The amount of total RNA extracted per sample was at least 5.5 micrograms. The authors ran a second PCR of 7 to 11 cycles using a sample-barcoded 5' primer and a J-beta primer mix. TCRdb reanalysed the 5' RACE reads using MiXCR and keeps one entry per CDR3 protein. The table lists hundreds of thousands of distinct CDR3 sequences, 52% of them singletons.

This sequence was found in an elderly woman in good health. The chain has TRBV6-6 and TRBJ2-3; 7 positions match TRBD1. Sequenced material: blood. The CDR3 spells CASNPQKTGGTDTQYF. DNA for the CDR3: TGTGCCAGCAATCCGCAAAAAACAGGGGGCACAGATACGCAGTATTTT.